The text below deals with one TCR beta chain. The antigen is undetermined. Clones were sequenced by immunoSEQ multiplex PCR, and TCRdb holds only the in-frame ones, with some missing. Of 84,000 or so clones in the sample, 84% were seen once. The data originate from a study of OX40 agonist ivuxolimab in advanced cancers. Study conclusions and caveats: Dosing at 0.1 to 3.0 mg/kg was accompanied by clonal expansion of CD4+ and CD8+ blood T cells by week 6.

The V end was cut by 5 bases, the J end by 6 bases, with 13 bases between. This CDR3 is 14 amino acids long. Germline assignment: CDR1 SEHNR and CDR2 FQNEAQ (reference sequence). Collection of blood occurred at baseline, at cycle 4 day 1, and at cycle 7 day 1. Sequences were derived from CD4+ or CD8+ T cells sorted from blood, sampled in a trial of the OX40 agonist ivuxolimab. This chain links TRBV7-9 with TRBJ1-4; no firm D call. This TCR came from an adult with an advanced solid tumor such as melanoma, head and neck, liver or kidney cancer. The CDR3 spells CASSTGVLDEKLFF. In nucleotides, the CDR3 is TGTGCCAGCAGCACGGGAGTGCTCGATGAAAAACTGTTTTTT.